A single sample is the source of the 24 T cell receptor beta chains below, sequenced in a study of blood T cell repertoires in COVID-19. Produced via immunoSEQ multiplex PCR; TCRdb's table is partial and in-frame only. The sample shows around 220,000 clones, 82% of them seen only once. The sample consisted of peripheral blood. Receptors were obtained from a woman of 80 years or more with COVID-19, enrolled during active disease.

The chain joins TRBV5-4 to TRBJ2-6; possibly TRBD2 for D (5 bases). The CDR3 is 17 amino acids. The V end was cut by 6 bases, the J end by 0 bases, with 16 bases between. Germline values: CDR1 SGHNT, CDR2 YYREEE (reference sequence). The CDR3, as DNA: TGTGCCAGCACCGTGGGGTGGCGGGCCTCTGGGGCCAACGTCCTGACTTTC. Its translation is CASTVGWRASGANVLTF.

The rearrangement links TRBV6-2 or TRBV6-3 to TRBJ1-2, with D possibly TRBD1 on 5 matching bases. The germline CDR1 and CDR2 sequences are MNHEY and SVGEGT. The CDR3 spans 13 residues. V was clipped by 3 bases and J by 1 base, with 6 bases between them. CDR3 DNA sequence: TGTGCCAGCAGTTATCAGGGTAACTATGGCTACACCTTC. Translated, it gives CASSYQGNYGYTF.

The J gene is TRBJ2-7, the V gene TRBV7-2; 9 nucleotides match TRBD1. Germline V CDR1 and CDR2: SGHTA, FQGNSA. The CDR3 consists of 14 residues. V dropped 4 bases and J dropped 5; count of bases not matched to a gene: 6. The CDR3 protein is CASSSQGARNEQYF. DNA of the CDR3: TGTGCCAGCAGCTCACAGGGGGCGAGAAACGAGCAGTACTTC.

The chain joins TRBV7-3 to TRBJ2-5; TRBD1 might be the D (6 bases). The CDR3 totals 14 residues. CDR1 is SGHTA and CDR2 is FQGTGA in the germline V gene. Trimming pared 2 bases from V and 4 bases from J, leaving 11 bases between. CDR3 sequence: CASSLSGTRETQYF. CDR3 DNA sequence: TGTGCCAGCAGCTTATCAGGGACAAGAGAGACCCAGTACTTC.

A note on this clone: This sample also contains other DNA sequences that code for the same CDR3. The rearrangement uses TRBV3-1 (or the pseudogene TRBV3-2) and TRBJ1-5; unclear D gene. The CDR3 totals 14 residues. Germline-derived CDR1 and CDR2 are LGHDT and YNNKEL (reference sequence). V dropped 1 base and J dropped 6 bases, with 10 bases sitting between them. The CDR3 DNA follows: TGTGCCAGCAGCCAAGGGTCAGGTAGTCAGCCCCAGCATTTT. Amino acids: CASSQGSGSQPQHF.

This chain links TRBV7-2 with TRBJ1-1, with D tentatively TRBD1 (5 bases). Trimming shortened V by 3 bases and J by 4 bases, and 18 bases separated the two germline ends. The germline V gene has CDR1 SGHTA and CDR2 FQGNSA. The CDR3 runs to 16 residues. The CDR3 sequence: CASSFYKARGSTEAFF. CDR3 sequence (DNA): TGTGCCAGCAGCTTCTACAAAGCGCGGGGGAGCACTGAAGCTTTCTTT.

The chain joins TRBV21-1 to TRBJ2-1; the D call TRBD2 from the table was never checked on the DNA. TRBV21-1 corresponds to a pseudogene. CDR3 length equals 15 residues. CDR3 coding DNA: TGTGCCAGCAGCGACTGCAAGAGCTCCTACAATGAGCAGTTCTTC. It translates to CASSDCKSSYNEQFF.

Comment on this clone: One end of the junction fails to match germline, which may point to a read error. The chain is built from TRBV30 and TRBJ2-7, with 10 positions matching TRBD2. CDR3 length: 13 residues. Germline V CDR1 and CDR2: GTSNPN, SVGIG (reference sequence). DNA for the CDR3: TGTGCCGGGAGCGGGAGGGCAGCCTACGAGCAGTACTTC. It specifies CAGSGRAAYEQYF.

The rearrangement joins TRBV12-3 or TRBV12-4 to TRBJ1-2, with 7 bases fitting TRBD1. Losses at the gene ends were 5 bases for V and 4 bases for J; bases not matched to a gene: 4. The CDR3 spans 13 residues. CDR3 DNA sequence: TGTGCCAGCAGTATACGGGACAGCTATGGCTACACCTTC. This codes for CASSIRDSYGYTF.

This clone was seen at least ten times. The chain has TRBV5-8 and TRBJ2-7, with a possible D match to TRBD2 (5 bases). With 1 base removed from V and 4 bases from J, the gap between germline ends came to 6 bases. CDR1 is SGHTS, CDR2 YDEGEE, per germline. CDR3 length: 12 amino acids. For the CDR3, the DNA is TGTGCCAGCAGCTTGCGGAGGTACGAGCAGTACTTC. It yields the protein CASSLRRYEQYF. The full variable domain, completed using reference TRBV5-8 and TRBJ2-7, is EAGVTQSPTHLIKTRGQQATLRCSPISGHTSVYWYQQALGLGLQFLLWYDEGEERNRGNFPPRFSGRQFPNYSSELNVNALELEDSALYLCASSLRRYEQYFGPGTRLTVT.

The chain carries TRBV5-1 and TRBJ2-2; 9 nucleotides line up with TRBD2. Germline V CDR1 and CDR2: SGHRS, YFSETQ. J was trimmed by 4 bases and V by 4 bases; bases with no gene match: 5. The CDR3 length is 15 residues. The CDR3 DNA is TGCGCCAGCAGCCTTAGCGGGAGCCCCACCGGGGAGCTGTTTTTT. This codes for CASSLSGSPTGELFF. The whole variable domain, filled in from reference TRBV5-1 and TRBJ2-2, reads KAGVTQTPRYLIKTRGQQVTLSCSPISGHRSVSWYQQTPGQGLQFLFEYFSETQRNKGNFPGRFSGRQFSNSRSEMNVSTLELGDSALYLCASSLSGSPTGELFFGEGSRLTVL.

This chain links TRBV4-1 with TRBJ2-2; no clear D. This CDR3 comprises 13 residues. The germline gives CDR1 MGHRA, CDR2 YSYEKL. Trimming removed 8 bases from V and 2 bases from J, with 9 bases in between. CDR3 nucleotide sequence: TGCGCCAGCGGGTGGGCTAACACCGGGGAGCTGTTTTTT. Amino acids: CASGWANTGELFF.

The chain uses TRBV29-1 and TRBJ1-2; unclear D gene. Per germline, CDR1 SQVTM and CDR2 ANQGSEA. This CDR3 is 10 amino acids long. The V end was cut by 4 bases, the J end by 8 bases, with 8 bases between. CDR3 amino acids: CSVGHQGYTF. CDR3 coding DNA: TGCAGCGTTGGACATCAGGGCTACACCTTC.

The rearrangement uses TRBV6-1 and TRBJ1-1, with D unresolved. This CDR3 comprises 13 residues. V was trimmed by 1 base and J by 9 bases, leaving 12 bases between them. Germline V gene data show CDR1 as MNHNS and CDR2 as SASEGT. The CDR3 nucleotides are TGTGCCAGCAGTGAAGGCGGGCAGACTAAAGCTTTCTTT. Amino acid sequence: CASSEGGQTKAFF.

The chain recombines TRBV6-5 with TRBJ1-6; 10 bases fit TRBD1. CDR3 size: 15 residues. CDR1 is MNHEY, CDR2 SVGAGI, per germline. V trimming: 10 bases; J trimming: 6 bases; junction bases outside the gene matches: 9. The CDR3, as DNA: TGTGCCACCCCGGGACAGGGGATAAGTAATTCACCCCTCCACTTT. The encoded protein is CATPGQGISNSPLHF.

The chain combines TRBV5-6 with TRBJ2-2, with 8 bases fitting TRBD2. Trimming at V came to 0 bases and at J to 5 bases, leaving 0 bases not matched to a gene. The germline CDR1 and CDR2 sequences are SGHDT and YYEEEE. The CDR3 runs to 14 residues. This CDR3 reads CASSLAGGTGELFF. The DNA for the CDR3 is TGTGCCAGCAGCTTGGCGGGGGGGACCGGGGAGCTGTTTTTT.

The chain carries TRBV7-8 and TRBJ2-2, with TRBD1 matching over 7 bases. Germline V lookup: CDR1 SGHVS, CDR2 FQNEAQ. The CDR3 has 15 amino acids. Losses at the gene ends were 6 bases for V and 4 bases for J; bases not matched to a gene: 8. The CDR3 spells CASRGDRVGTGELFF. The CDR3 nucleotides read TGTGCCAGCAGAGGTGACAGGGTTGGCACCGGGGAGCTGTTTTTT.

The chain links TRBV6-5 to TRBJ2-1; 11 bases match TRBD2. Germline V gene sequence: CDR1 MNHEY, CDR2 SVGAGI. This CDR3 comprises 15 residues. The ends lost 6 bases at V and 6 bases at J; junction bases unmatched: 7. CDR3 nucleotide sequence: TGTGCCAGCAGCGCGGTTACTAGCGGGGGCAATGAGCAGTTCTTC. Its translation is CASSAVTSGGNEQFF.

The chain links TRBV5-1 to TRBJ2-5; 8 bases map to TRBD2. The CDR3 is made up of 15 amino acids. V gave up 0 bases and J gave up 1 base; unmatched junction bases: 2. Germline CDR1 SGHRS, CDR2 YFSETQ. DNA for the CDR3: TGCGCCAGCAGCTTGGCGGCGGGGGGCCAAGAGACCCAGTACTTC. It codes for CASSLAAGGQETQYF.

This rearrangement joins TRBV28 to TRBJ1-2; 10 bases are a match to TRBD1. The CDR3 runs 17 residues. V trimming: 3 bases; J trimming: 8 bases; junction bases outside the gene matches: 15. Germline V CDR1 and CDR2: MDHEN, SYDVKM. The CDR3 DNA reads TGTGCCAGCAGTTTCCAGCGTCCCGGGACAGGGGCAGGAGGCTACACCTTC. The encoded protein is CASSFQRPGTGAGGYTF.

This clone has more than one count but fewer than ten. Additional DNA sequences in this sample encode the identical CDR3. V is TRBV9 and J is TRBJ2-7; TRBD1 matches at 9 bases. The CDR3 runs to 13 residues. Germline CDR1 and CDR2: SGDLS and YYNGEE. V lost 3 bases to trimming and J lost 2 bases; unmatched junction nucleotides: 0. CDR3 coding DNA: TGTGCCAGCAGCGGACAGGGGGCCTACGAGCAGTACTTC. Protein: CASSGQGAYEQYF.

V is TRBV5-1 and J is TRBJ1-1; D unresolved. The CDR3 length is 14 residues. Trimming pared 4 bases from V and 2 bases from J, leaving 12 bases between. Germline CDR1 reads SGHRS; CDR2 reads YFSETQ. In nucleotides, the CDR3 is TGCGCCAGCAGCCTGACACCTTCCAACACTGAAGCTTTCTTT. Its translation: CASSLTPSNTEAFF.

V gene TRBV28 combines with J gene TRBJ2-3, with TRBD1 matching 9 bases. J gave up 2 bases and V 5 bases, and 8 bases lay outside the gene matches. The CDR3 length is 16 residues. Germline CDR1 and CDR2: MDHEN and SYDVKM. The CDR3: CASSRLGTGLTDTQYF. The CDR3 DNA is TGTGCCAGCAGTCGCCTCGGGACAGGGCTCACAGATACGCAGTATTTT.

In DNA, the CDR3 is TGTGCCAGCAGCCCCGGGACAGGGGTACCTGGGGCCAACGTCCTGACTTTC. This encodes CASSPGTGVPGANVLTF. The gene calls are TRBV11-3 and TRBJ2-6, with 10 bases fitting TRBD1. Germline values: CDR1 SGHNT, CDR2 YENEEA. The V segment lost 5 bases and the J segment 2 bases; nucleotides outside the gene matches: 6. The CDR3 covers 17 residues. Looking up the rest from reference TRBV11-3 and TRBJ2-6 gives the full variable domain: EAGVVQSPRYKIIEKKQPVAFWCNPISGHNTLYWYLQNLGQGPELLIRYENEEAVDDSQLPKDRFSAERLKGVDSTLKIQPAELGDSAVYLCASSPGTGVPGANVLTFGAGSRLTVL.